The source of this T cell receptor beta chain is a study of cytomegalovirus exposure and HLA in healthy donors. Only in-frame clones appear in the TCRdb table, and some are missing; sequencing was by immunoSEQ multiplex PCR. In the table there are some 88,000 clones, about 96% of which are singletons. With 5 bases clipped from V and 5 bases from J, the junction kept 5 bases outside the gene matches. From germline, CDR1 is LNHDA and CDR2 SQIVND (reference sequence). CDR3 length equals 13 residues. V and J are TRBV19 and TRBJ2-5; 7 nucleotides match TRBD1. The origin of this receptor is a man aged 18-30 years in good health and CMV-seronegative. The sample consisted of PBMCs. The CDR3 is CASSQGEGETQYF. The CDR3 DNA is TGTGCCAGTAGTCAGGGGGAAGGGGAGACCCAGTACTTC.